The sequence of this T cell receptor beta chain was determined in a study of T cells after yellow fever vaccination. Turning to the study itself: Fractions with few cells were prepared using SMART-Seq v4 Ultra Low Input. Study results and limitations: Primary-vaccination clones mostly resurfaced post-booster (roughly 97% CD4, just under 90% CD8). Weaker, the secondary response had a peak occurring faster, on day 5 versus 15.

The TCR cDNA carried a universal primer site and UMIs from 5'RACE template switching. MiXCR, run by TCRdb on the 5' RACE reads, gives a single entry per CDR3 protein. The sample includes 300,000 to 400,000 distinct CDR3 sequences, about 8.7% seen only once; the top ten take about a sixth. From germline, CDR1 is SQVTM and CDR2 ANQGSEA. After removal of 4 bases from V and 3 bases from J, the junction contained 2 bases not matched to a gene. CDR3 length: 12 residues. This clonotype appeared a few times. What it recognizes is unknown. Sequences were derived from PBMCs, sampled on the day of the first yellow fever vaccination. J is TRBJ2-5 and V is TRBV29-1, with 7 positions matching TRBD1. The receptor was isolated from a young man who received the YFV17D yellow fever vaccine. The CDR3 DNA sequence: TGCAGCGTTGTCGGACAGGAAGAGACCCAGTACTTC. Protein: CSVVGQEETQYF.